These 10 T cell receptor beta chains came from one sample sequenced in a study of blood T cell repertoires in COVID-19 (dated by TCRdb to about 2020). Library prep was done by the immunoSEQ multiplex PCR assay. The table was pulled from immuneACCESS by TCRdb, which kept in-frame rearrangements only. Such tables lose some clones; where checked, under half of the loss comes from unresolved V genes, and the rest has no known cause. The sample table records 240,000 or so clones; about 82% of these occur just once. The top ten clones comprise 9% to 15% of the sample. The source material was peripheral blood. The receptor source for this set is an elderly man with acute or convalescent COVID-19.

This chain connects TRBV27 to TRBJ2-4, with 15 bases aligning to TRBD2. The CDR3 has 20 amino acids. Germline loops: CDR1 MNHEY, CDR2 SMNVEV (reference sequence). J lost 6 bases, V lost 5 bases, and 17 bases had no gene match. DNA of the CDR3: TGTGCCAGCAGTCCTCGCTGGGGACTAGCGGGGGGAGGGTGGATAAACATTCAGTACTTC. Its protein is CASSPRWGLAGGGWINIQYF.

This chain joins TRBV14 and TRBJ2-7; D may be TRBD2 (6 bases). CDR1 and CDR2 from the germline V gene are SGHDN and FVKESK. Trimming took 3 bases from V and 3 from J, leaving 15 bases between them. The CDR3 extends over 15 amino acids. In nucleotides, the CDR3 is TGTGCCAGCAGCCAGGGAGAGGGAGGTCTCTACGAGCAGTACTTC. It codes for CASSQGEGGLYEQYF.

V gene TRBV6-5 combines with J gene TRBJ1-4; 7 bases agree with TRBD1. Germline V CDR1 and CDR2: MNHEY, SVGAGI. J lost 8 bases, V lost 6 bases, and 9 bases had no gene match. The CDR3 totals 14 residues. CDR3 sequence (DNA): TGTGCCAGCAGGAGATGGGGACAGCAAGAAAAACTGTTTTTT. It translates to CASRRWGQQEKLFF.

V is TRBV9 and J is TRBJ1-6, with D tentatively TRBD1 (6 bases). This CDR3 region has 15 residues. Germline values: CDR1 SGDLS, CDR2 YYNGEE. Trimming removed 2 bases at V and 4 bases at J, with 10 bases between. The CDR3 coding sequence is TGTGCCAGCAGCGTTCTGACAGGTTATAATTCACCCCTCCACTTT. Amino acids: CASSVLTGYNSPLHF.

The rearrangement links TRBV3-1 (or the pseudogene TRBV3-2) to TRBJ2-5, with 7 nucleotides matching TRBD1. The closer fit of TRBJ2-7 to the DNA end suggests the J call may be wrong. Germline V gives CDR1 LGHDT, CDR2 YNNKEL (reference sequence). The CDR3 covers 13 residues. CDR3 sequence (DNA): TGTGCCAGCAGCCCAGGGACAGCCTACGAGCAGTACTTC. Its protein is CASSPGTAYEQYF.

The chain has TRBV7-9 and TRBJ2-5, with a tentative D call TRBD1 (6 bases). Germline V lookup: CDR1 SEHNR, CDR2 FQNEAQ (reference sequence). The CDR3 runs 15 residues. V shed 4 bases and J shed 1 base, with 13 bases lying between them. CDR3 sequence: CASSSPQGLQETQYF. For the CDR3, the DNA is TGTGCCAGCAGCTCCCCGCAGGGGCTCCAAGAGACCCAGTACTTC.

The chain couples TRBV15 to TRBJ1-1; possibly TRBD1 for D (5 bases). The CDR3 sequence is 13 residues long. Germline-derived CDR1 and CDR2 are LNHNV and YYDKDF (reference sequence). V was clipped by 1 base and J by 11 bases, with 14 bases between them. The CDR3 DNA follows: TGTGCCACCAGCAGAGTTAAGGGGATCGGCGCTTTCTTT. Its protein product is CATSRVKGIGAFF.

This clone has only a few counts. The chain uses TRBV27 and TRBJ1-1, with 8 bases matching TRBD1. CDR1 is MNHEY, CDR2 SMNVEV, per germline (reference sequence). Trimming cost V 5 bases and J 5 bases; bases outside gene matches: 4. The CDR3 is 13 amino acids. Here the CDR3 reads CASSLNRGTEAFF. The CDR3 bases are TGTGCCAGCAGTCTTAACAGGGGGACTGAAGCTTTCTTT.

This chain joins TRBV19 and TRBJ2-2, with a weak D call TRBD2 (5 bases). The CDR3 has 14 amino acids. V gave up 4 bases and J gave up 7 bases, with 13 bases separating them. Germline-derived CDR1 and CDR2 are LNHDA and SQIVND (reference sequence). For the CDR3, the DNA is TGTGCCAGTAGTACCATTATTCGGGGCGGGGAGCTGTTTTTT. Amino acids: CASSTIIRGGELFF.

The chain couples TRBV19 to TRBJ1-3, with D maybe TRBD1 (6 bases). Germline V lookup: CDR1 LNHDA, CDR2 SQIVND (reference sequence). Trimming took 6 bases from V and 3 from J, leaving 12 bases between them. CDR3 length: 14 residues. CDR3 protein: CASSQQGFGNTIYF. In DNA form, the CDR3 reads TGTGCCAGTAGCCAACAGGGCTTTGGAAACACCATATATTTT.